These 24 T cell receptor beta chains share one sample of origin, sequenced in a study of blood T cell repertoires in COVID-19. This table comes from immunoSEQ multiplex PCR, and its TCRdb copy is limited to in-frame clones, with some not included. This sample has about 310,000 clones, with roughly 84% found just once. What was sequenced was peripheral blood. Every receptor here comes from a man aged 45 to 65 with active or convalescent COVID-19.

The CDR3: CASSNSRNQPQHF. As DNA, the CDR3 is TGTGCCAGTAGTAATAGCAGAAATCAGCCCCAGCATTTT. The V and J genes are TRBV19 and TRBJ1-5; D call uncertain. Germline CDR1 reads LNHDA; CDR2 reads SQIVND (reference sequence). The V end was cut by 4 bases, the J end by 4 bases, with 8 bases between. CDR3 length: 13 amino acids.

The chain has TRBV7-8 and TRBJ1-3; the match to TRBD1 covers 8 bases. Trimming cost V 4 bases and J 8 bases; bases outside gene matches: 7. CDR3 length: 14 amino acids. The germline V gene encodes CDR1 SGHVS and CDR2 FQNEAQ. CDR3 in DNA: TGTGCCAGCAGCTCCCAGGGGGCTACAGACACCATATATTTT. Encoded protein: CASSSQGATDTIYF. The entire variable domain, with the rest obtained from reference TRBV7-8 and TRBJ1-3, is as follows: GAGVSQSPRYKVAKRGQDVALRCDPISGHVSLFWYQQALGQGPEFLTYFQNEAQLDKSGLPSDRFFAERPEGSVSTLKIQRTQQEDSAVYLCASSSQGATDTIYFGEGSWLTVV.

This clone was recorded a few times. V gene TRBV5-5 combines with J gene TRBJ2-7; 9 bases agree with TRBD1. Germline trimming cut 0 bases from V and 3 bases from J; bases unmatched to any gene: 4. CDR3 length: 15 amino acids. The V gene's germline CDR1 is SGHKS and CDR2 YYEKEE (reference sequence). CDR3: CASSLGQGEFYEQYF. DNA of the CDR3: TGTGCCAGCAGCTTGGGACAGGGGGAGTTCTACGAGCAGTACTTC. Combining the CDR3 with reference TRBV5-5 and TRBJ2-7 gives the whole variable domain DAGVTQSPTHLIKTRGQQVTLRCSPISGHKSVSWYQQVLGQGPQFIFQYYEKEERGRGNFPDRFSARQFPNYSSELNVNALLLGDSALYLCASSLGQGEFYEQYFGPGTRLTVT.

The chain employs TRBV12-3 or TRBV12-4 and TRBJ1-1; D call uncertain. This CDR3 region has 13 residues. Trimming took 3 bases from V and 2 from J, leaving 7 bases between them. The CDR3 sequence is CASSFSVNTEAFF. The CDR3 DNA sequence: TGTGCCAGCAGTTTCTCCGTTAACACTGAAGCTTTCTTT.

The chain couples TRBV19 to TRBJ1-2; TRBD1 aligns across 9 bases. Trimming removed 4 bases from V and 6 bases from J; junction bases left unmatched: 12. This CDR3 region has 16 residues. Germline CDR1 and CDR2: LNHDA and SQIVND (reference sequence). The CDR3 nucleotides are TGTGCCAGTAGTACAACAGGGGGCGCATATTACAATGGCTACACCTTC. The encoded protein is CASSTTGGAYYNGYTF.

The V gene is TRBV10-3, the J gene TRBJ2-2, with D possibly TRBD2 on 6 matching bases. Germline V gene lookup returns CDR1 ENHRY and CDR2 SYGVKD. The CDR3 has 13 amino acids. With 0 bases removed from V and 7 bases from J, the gap between germline ends came to 6 bases. The CDR3 spells CAISESGGGELFF. The CDR3 DNA follows: TGTGCCATCAGTGAGTCCGGGGGCGGGGAGCTGTTTTTT.

In its sample, this clone was seen once. DNA of the CDR3: TGTGCCAGCAGTAATGGACAGGGTGGCAATCAGCCCCAGCATTTT. Amino acids: CASSNGQGGNQPQHF. The chain is built from TRBV3-1 (or the pseudogene TRBV3-2) and TRBJ1-5; 8 positions agree with TRBD1. After removal of 6 bases from V and 2 bases from J, the junction contained 6 bases not matched to a gene. CDR1 is LGHDT and CDR2 is YNNKEL in the germline V gene (reference sequence). CDR3 length: 15 amino acids.

The chain links TRBV30 to TRBJ1-3; D gene uncertain. The CDR3 covers 15 residues. V gave up 1 base and J gave up 0 bases, with 10 bases separating them. The V gene's germline CDR1 is GTSNPN and CDR2 SVGIG (reference sequence). DNA for the CDR3: TGTGCCTGGAGTGGCTCCTTTAGCTCTGGAAACACCATATATTTT. This gives the protein CAWSGSFSSGNTIYF.

This sequence joins TRBV6-1 and TRBJ2-7, with 8 bases that match TRBD1. The CDR3 has 14 residues. The V and J ends lost 1 base and 11 bases, in that order; junction bases with no gene match: 10. The germline CDR1 and CDR2 sequences are MNHNS and SASEGT. The CDR3, as DNA: TGTGCCAGCAGTGAAGAGGCAGGGGGCCAAAGGGAGTACTTC. This translates into CASSEEAGGQREYF.

The chain is built from TRBV7-2 and TRBJ1-1; TRBD1 might be the D (6 bases). CDR1 and CDR2 from the germline V gene are SGHTA and FQGNSA. The ends were cut back, 1 base at V and 11 bases at J, with 11 bases in the middle. The CDR3 runs to 12 residues. CDR3 nucleotide sequence: TGTGCCAGCAGCTTAGGTGAGGGGGTGGCTTTCTTT. Its protein is CASSLGEGVAFF.

The chain recombines TRBV20-1 with TRBJ1-1; the match to TRBD1 covers 7 bases. CDR1 is DFQATT and CDR2 is SNEGSKA in the germline V gene (reference sequence). J was trimmed by 10 bases and V by 1 base; bases with no gene match: 3. CDR3 size: 11 residues. CDR3 loop: CSARGDSGAFF. CDR3 DNA sequence: TGCAGTGCTAGAGGGGACAGTGGAGCTTTCTTT.

The chain joins TRBV12-5 to TRBJ1-1, with D maybe TRBD1 (5 bases). The germline V gene has CDR1 LGHNT and CDR2 FRNRAP. V gave up 1 base and J gave up 1 base, with 7 bases separating them. The CDR3 loop spans 14 amino acids. The CDR3 reads CASGLETGNTEAFF. The CDR3 coding sequence is TGTGCTAGTGGTTTGGAAACAGGGAACACTGAAGCTTTCTTT. Full variable domain (outside the CDR3, taken from reference TRBV12-5 and TRBJ1-1): DARVTQTPRHKVTEMGQEVTMRCQPILGHNTVFWYRQTMMQGLELLAYFRNRAPLDDSGMPKDRFSAEMPDATLATLKIQPSEPRDSAVYFCASGLETGNTEAFFGQGTRLTVV.

This clone was seen only once. V and J are TRBV27 and TRBJ2-1, with 8 bases matching TRBD2. Germline V gives CDR1 MNHEY, CDR2 SMNVEV (reference sequence). CDR3 size: 15 residues. V dropped 2 bases and J dropped 4; count of bases not matched to a gene: 4. CDR3 nucleotides: TGTGCCAGCAGTTTAAGGGCGGGAGGATACAATGAGCAGTTCTTC. Its protein product is CASSLRAGGYNEQFF.

This clone was detected a few times. The rearrangement uses TRBV7-3 and TRBJ2-7, with 11 bases lining up with TRBD2. The CDR3 totals 16 residues. In germline, CDR1 is SGHTA, CDR2 FQGTGA. V shed 0 bases, J shed 4 bases, and the junction held 5 bases outside the gene matches. As DNA, the CDR3 is TGTGCCAGCAGCTTAACCGGCCTAGCGGGAGGTTACGAGCAGTACTTC. Residues: CASSLTGLAGGYEQYF.

This rearrangement joins TRBV29-1 to TRBJ2-1; 7 bases map to TRBD2. The CDR3 length is 15 residues. Germline CDR1 SQVTM, CDR2 ANQGSEA. The junction had 9 bases not matched to a gene; V was cut back by 4 bases and J by 3 bases. The CDR3 DNA reads as TGCAGCGTTGCCCCGAGCGGGGTTAACTACAATGAGCAGTTCTTC. This sequence encodes CSVAPSGVNYNEQFF.

Worth noting for this clone: Other DNA variants within this sample encode the same CDR3. This chain uses TRBV10-3 with TRBJ1-4; D may be TRBD1 (5 bases). The V end lost 3 bases, the J end lost 3 bases, and 11 bases lay between the germline ends. Germline lookup yields CDR1 ENHRY and CDR2 SYGVKD. The CDR3 length is 15 residues. The DNA of the CDR3 is TGTGCCATCAGTGAATCAACAGGACCTAATGAAAAACTGTTTTTT. It yields the protein CAISESTGPNEKLFF.

This chain uses TRBV5-1 with TRBJ1-6; D is possibly TRBD1 (5 bases). The CDR3 runs 15 residues. Germline V gene data show CDR1 as SGHRS and CDR2 as YFSETQ. The ends were cut back, 0 bases at V and 10 bases at J, with 14 bases in the middle. The DNA of the CDR3 is TGCGCCAGCAGCTTGGAGGGCAGGGAGGGCTCACCCCTCCACTTT. Amino acid sequence: CASSLEGREGSPLHF.

This sequence joins TRBV7-9 and TRBJ2-3, with a possible D match to TRBD2 (6 bases). The CDR3 is made up of 15 amino acids. V lost 7 bases and J 6 bases, leaving 20 bases between the germline ends. CDR1 and CDR2 (germline): SEHNR, FQNEAQ (reference sequence). CDR3 region: CASTSWGVGSDTQYF. CDR3 bases: TGTGCCAGCACCTCCTGGGGGGTGGGATCCGATACGCAGTATTTT.

The chain combines TRBV6-2 or TRBV6-3 with TRBJ2-7, with D maybe TRBD2 (5 bases). V was cut by 4 bases and J by 5 bases, with 9 bases left in between. Germline CDR1 is MNHEY and CDR2 is SVGEGT. The CDR3 runs to 12 residues. CDR3 in DNA: TGTGCCAGCAGTTCATACGGGAACGAGCAGTACTTC. It is translated as CASSSYGNEQYF.

DNA of the CDR3: TGCAGCCGGACGGGACAGGGCACAGATACGCAGTATTTT. This encodes CSRTGQGTDTQYF. V gene TRBV29-1 combines with J gene TRBJ2-3, with 8 bases that match TRBD1. Per the germline V gene, CDR1 is SQVTM and CDR2 is ANQGSEA. The CDR3 is 13 residues long. The ends lost 8 bases at V and 1 base at J; junction bases unmatched: 5.

J is TRBJ1-5 and V is TRBV7-8; D gene ambiguous. Trimming left V 5 bases short and J 9 bases short, with 26 bases between. In germline, CDR1 is SGHVS, CDR2 FQNEAQ. CDR3 size: 17 residues. Here the CDR3 DNA reads TGTGCCAGCAGCCTCAAATGGGCAGACAATAGTAATTGGCCCCAGCATTTT. Amino acids: CASSLKWADNSNWPQHF.

The chain uses TRBV18 and TRBJ1-2; no reliable D call. Germline loops: CDR1 KGHSH, CDR2 LQKENI. The germline V and J ends were trimmed by 2 bases and 4 bases, with 14 bases remaining between them. CDR3 length: 15 amino acids. The CDR3 reads CASSPEIRGSYGYTF. CDR3 sequence (DNA): TGTGCCAGCTCACCAGAGATCCGAGGGAGCTATGGCTACACCTTC.

The genes are TRBV11-2 and TRBJ1-1, with D possibly matching TRBD1 (5 bases). CDR1 SGHAT and CDR2 FQNNGV come from the germline V gene. The V gene lost 5 bases and the J gene lost 1 base, with 11 bases spanning the gap. The CDR3 has 14 residues. The CDR3 loop is CASSTGLKNTEAFF. The CDR3 nucleotides are TGTGCCAGCAGCACGGGACTAAAGAACACTGAAGCTTTCTTT.

The J gene is TRBJ1-2, the V gene TRBV11-2, with D perhaps matching TRBD1 (5 bases). Per the germline V gene, CDR1 is SGHAT and CDR2 is FQNNGV. V was trimmed by 3 bases and J by 2 bases, leaving 10 bases between them. CDR3 length: 14 amino acids. For the CDR3, the DNA is TGTGCCAGCAGCTTCCTTGGGGCCAACTATGGCTACACCTTC. Protein product: CASSFLGANYGYTF.